This TCR beta chain was profiled in a study of shared clonotypes between healthy human individuals. Study in general: Researchers assigned three CD4 naive, three CD4 memory, two CD8 naive and one CD8 memory plate to each donor.

Germline values: CDR1 MDHEN, CDR2 SYDVKM. Losses at the gene ends were 4 bases for V and 1 base for J; bases not matched to a gene: 7. CDR3 length: 15 residues. Profiling relied on immunoSEQ multiplex PCR, and the TCRdb table lists in-frame clones only, not all of them. This sample has approximately 1,500,000 clones, with around 97% found just once. The rearrangement links TRBV28 to TRBJ2-7; TRBD1 agrees at 7 bases. The origin of this receptor is a man aged 25 to 45 in good health. The source material was naive CD4+ T cells sorted from blood. Subset noted: CD45RA+ positively selected. CDR3 loop: CASSSTGTVSYEQYF. CDR3 nucleotide sequence: TGTGCCAGCAGTTCCACCGGGACAGTTTCCTACGAGCAGTACTTC.